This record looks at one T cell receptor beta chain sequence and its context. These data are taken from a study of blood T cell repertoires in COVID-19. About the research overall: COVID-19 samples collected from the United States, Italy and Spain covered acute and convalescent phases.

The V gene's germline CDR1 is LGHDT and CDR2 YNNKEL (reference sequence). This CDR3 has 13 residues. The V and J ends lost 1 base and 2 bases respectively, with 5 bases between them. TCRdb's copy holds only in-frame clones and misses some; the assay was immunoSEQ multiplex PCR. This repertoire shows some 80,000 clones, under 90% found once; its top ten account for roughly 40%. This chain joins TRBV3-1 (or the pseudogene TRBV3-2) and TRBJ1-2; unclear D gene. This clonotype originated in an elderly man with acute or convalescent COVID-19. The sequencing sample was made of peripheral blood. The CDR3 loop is CASSQVQNYGYTF. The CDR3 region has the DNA TGTGCCAGCAGCCAAGTCCAGAACTATGGCTACACCTTC.